One T cell receptor beta chain is described in this entry. No cognate antigen has been identified for it. Base qualities are not at hand, and no much larger clone is one base apart. V is pruned by 7 bases and J by 7 bases, leaving 12 bases of the junction without a gene match. From the germline V gene, CDR1 is SNHLY and CDR2 is FYNNEI. The CDR3 contains 15 residues, cysteine and phenylalanine counted. Only CDR3 DNA remains: 45 bases, in frame from the first base. Whole blood was collected in K2EDTA tubes by collaborating institutions according to the institutions' own protocols. For TCRbeta analysis, collaborator samples were shipped as frozen whole blood, as isolated PBMCs, or as DNA extracted from either sample type. The entry originates in a study of blood T cell repertoires in COVID-19 (dated by TCRdb to 2018 to 2020). Study-level background: Samples from collaborators originated in the United States, Italy and Spain and spanned both the acute and convalescent phases of COVID-19. The prospective study material was composed of cDNA or gDNA derived from T cells, B-cell-depleted T cells, or PBMCs. A freely available public database, intended as a resource for researchers studying the immune response to SARS-CoV-2, is where the repertoires were released. Subjects who had been exposed to COVID-19, were actively infected with it, or had recovered from it provided the deeply sampled blood TCRbeta repertoires that made up the dataset. A de-identified subject ID, COVID-19 status, age in years and sex were almost always included in the sample metadata. Where available, HLA class I and class II types were taken from metadata supplied by the sample provider and were not determined by assay-based typing. The samples were drawn from two sources: the first 160 participants of the ongoing ImmuneRACE study, and 950 to 1,500 subjects contributed by 6 global collaborators.

The immunoSEQ Assay, a bias-controlled multiplex PCR, was used to amplify TCRbeta CDR3 regions from genomic DNA. As for the original processing: Nucleated cell counts per sample were estimated from amplification of reference gene primers within the assay. Sequence reads were collapsed and filtered to measure the absolute abundance of every unique TCRbeta CDR3 rearrangement. For each sample, productive Simpson clonality was calculated as the square root of Simpson's diversity index across productive rearrangements. As stored in TCRdb, this immuneACCESS dataset retains in-frame rearrangements with V and J assigned. A fraction of the clones does not appear; measured against another copy, unresolved V genes explain less than half of the discrepancy, and the remainder lacks a known reason. D and trimming come from the DNA, and the V and J calls and clone size come from that table. The sample yields some 350,000 clones; around 87% were counted once. Together, the top ten hold around 3% of the sample.

Overall study results and their limits: The quantity of clinical and demographic metadata differed by source and by participant and was supplied without curation.

The V gene is TRBV2 and the J gene is TRBJ2-7, with 11 bases in between that match TRBD1. The clonotype comes from a human donor in a cohort sampled during active COVID-19. The sample consisted of peripheral blood. The nucleotide sequence is TGTGCCAGCAACCCCTGGGACAGGGGGTTCGAGGAGCAGTACTTC. Its protein product is CASNPWDRGFEEQYF. Reference TRBV2 and TRBJ2-7 genes cover what lies past the CDR3, so the full variable domain is EPEVTQTPSHQVTQMGQEVILRCVPISNHLYFYWYRQILGQKVEFLVSFYNNEISEKSEIFDDQFSVERPDGSNFTLKIRSTKLEDSAMYFCASNPWDRGFEEQYFGPGTRLTVT.